The rows below give T cell receptor beta chains drawn from one sample of a study of T cell responses to AZD1222 COVID-19 vaccine. TCRdb's copy holds only in-frame clones and misses some; the assay was immunoSEQ multiplex PCR. Of around 80,000 clones listed, more than 85% are singletons. This specimen consisted of peripheral blood, obtained on day 0 of AZD1222 vaccination. Receptors originate from an adult in good health. Both conserved end residues are part of each CDR3. The order of the fields is J gene, V gene, clone size, D gene, CDR3 DNA, CDR3 protein. D genes are given only for firm matches. The size entry is marked missing in some rows and otherwise reads once, few, many or a size class.

J: TRBJ1-2; V: TRBV30; size: once; D: .; DNA: TGTGCCTGGAGTGCCCCCCCGGGGCTATATGGCTACACCTTC; CDR3: CAWSAPPGLYGYTF
J: TRBJ1-5; V: TRBV19; size: .; D: .; DNA: TGTGCCAGTAGTATAACCCAGAACAGCAATCAGCCCCAGCATTTT; CDR3: CASSITQNSNQPQHF
J: TRBJ2-5; V: TRBV24-1; size: .; D: TRBD2; DNA: TGTGCCACCAGTGACCCCAGCGGGGGTAGGGAGACCCAGTACTTC; CDR3: CATSDPSGGRETQYF
J: TRBJ2-3; V: TRBV5-5; size: .; D: TRBD2; DNA: TGTGCCAGCAGCGTACCACTAGCGGGGCGGACAGATACGCAGTATTTT; CDR3: CASSVPLAGRTDTQYF
J: TRBJ1-2; V: TRBV5-5; size: .; D: .; DNA: TGTGCCAGCAGCTTGGCCCCGATTAACTATGGCTACACCTTC; CDR3: CASSLAPINYGYTF
J: TRBJ1-6; V: TRBV5-1; size: few; D: .; DNA: TGCGCCAGCAGCTTGGAGGGTGGATATAATTCACCCCTCCACTTT; CDR3: CASSLEGGYNSPLHF
J: TRBJ2-5; V: TRBV5-5; size: .; D: .; DNA: TGTGCCAGCAGAGGACCGATATTACAAGAGACCCAGTACTTC; CDR3: CASRGPILQETQYF
J: TRBJ1-2; V: TRBV7-9; size: .; D: .; DNA: TGTGCCAGCAGCTTCGTGCCTGACTATGGCTACACCTTC; CDR3: CASSFVPDYGYTF
J: TRBJ2-7; V: TRBV28; size: .; D: .; DNA: TGTGCCAGCAGTCCCAGTACAGGGAAGGGGCGCGAGCAGTACTTC; CDR3: CASSPSTGKGREQYF
J: TRBJ1-5; V: TRBV29-1; size: once; D: .; DNA: TGCAGCGTCCAAAAGGATAGCAATCAGCCCCAGCATTTT; CDR3: CSVQKDSNQPQHF
J: TRBJ2-3; V: TRBV10-3; size: .; D: TRBD1; DNA: TGTGCCATCAGCATTGGAGGGACAGGTTACACAGATACGCAGTATTTT; CDR3: CAISIGGTGYTDTQYF
J: TRBJ1-5; V: TRBV2; size: .; D: .; DNA: TGTGCCAGCAGAGCCCTAACTGAAAGCAATCAGCCCCAGCATTTT; CDR3: CASRALTESNQPQHF
J: TRBJ1-5; V: TRBV28; size: .; D: .; DNA: TGTGCCAGCAGGCGAGGCTTCAATCAGCCCCAGCATTTT; CDR3: CASRRGFNQPQHF
J: TRBJ1-3; V: TRBV27; size: .; D: .; DNA: TGTGCCAGCAGTCCTTTTCCCCCTGGAAACACCATATATTTT; CDR3: CASSPFPPGNTIYF
J: TRBJ2-7; V: TRBV19; size: .; D: .; DNA: TGTGCCAGTAGACCCCGAGGGGGGCAGACTTACGAGCAGTACTTC; CDR3: CASRPRGGQTYEQYF
J: TRBJ1-1; V: TRBV20-1; size: .; D: .; DNA: TGCAGTGCCAGGGACCACACTGAAGCTTTCTTT; CDR3: CSARDHTEAFF
J: TRBJ2-7; V: TRBV28; size: .; D: .; DNA: TGTGCCAGCAGTTTACTTCGTCTAGGCTTCTCCTACGAGCAGTACTTC; CDR3: CASSLLRLGFSYEQYF
J: TRBJ2-2; V: TRBV3-1/TRBV3-2; size: few; D: .; DNA: TGTGCCAGCCTAAGTTGGAACACCGGGGAGCTGTTTTTT; CDR3: CASLSWNTGELFF
J: TRBJ2-2; V: TRBV13; size: once; D: TRBD1; DNA: TGTGCCAGCAGCTTCGGGACAGCCGGGGAGCTGTTTTTT; CDR3: CASSFGTAGELFF
J: TRBJ2-2; V: TRBV6-7; size: .; D: .; DNA: TGTGCCAGCAGTTACCCTGACTTGAACCTCACCACCGGGGAGCTGTTTTTT; CDR3: CASSYPDLNLTTGELFF
J: TRBJ1-1; V: TRBV29-1; size: .; D: .; DNA: TGCAGCGCTGGCAGGGGAACTGAAGCTTTCTTT; CDR3: CSAGRGTEAFF
J: TRBJ1-2; V: TRBV5-6; size: .; D: .; DNA: TGTGCCAGCAGCTCAACCCTGACGGAATTTAACTATGGCTACACCTTC; CDR3: CASSSTLTEFNYGYTF
J: TRBJ1-6; V: TRBV4-2; size: .; D: .; DNA: TGTGCCAGCAGCCATACTAGGTGGGGGCTTTTTTCACCCCTCCACTTT; CDR3: CASSHTRWGLFSPLHF
J: TRBJ2-7; V: TRBV3-1/TRBV3-2; size: .; D: TRBD2; DNA: TGTGCCAGCAGCCAAAGCGGGGGCACCTACGAGCAGTACTTC; CDR3: CASSQSGGTYEQYF
J: TRBJ2-5; V: TRBV27; size: .; D: TRBD1; DNA: TGTGCCAGCAGCAGGACAGGGGGCTTTGGGACCCAGTACTTC; CDR3: CASSRTGGFGTQYF
J: TRBJ1-2; V: TRBV5-6; size: .; D: .; DNA: TGTGCCAGCAGCCGCCGCTCCGGGACGCTAAGCTATGGCTACACCTTC; CDR3: CASSRRSGTLSYGYTF
J: TRBJ2-7; V: TRBV19; size: .; D: .; DNA: TGTGCAGAGGAGGCCTACGAGCAGTACTTC; CDR3: CAEEAYEQYF
J: TRBJ2-7; V: TRBV6-2/TRBV6-3; size: once; D: .; DNA: TGTGCCAGCAGTTACGGCCGCGAGCAGTACTTC; CDR3: CASSYGREQYF
J: TRBJ2-7; V: TRBV9; size: once; D: TRBD2; DNA: TGTGCCAGCAGCGTAGGATCGATACCTGGAGCGGGGGGGCAGTACTTC; CDR3: CASSVGSIPGAGGQYF
J: TRBJ1-2; V: TRBV12-3/TRBV12-4; size: .; D: TRBD1; DNA: TGTGCCAGCGTGCCTGACAGGGTGAGCGGCTACACCTTC; CDR3: CASVPDRVSGYTF
J: TRBJ1-4; V: TRBV29-1; size: .; D: TRBD1; DNA: TGCAGCGTGACAGGGGGTGAAAAACTGTTTTTT; CDR3: CSVTGGEKLFF
J: TRBJ1-5; V: TRBV3-1/TRBV3-2; size: .; D: TRBD1; DNA: TGTGCCAGCAGTGCCGGGACAGGGTATAGCAATCAGCCCCAGCATTTT; CDR3: CASSAGTGYSNQPQHF
J: TRBJ2-3; V: TRBV9; size: .; D: .; DNA: TGTGCCAGCAGCGTAGAAGGGCAACCACGCACAGATACGCAGTATTTT; CDR3: CASSVEGQPRTDTQYF
J: TRBJ1-3; V: TRBV5-5; size: .; D: .; DNA: TGTGCCAGCAGCTTCGGAGGGAAGGAAAACACCATATATTTT; CDR3: CASSFGGKENTIYF
J: TRBJ1-2; V: TRBV28; size: .; D: .; DNA: TGTGCCAGCAGCTACAGGGCATCTAACTATGGCTACACCTTC; CDR3: CASSYRASNYGYTF
J: TRBJ2-2; V: TRBV5-1; size: .; D: .; DNA: TGCGCCAGCAGCGCCACAGGGTTGAACACCGGGGAGCTGTTTTTT; CDR3: CASSATGLNTGELFF
J: TRBJ2-2; V: TRBV7-3; size: .; D: TRBD2; DNA: TGTGCCAGCAGCGCGGGGGGGGGCGGGGAGCTGTTTTTT; CDR3: CASSAGGGGELFF
J: TRBJ1-2; V: TRBV11-2; size: .; D: .; DNA: TGTGCCAGCAGCCCATTCGGTCCTAACTATGGCTACACCTTC; CDR3: CASSPFGPNYGYTF
J: TRBJ1-1; V: TRBV6-5; size: .; D: .; DNA: TGTGCCGCCAGGACATCAAGGCCCGACGAAGCTTTCTTT; CDR3: CAARTSRPDEAFF
J: TRBJ2-7; V: TRBV5-1; size: .; D: TRBD2; DNA: TGCGCCAGCAGCTTGGACCCGGGACTAGCGGACTACGAGCAGTACTTC; CDR3: CASSLDPGLADYEQYF
J: TRBJ1-6; V: TRBV5-1; size: .; D: .; DNA: TGCGCCAGCAGCTTGGGCGCAGAGCATAATTCACCCCTCCACTTT; CDR3: CASSLGAEHNSPLHF
J: TRBJ1-1; V: TRBV3-1/TRBV3-2; size: .; D: .; DNA: TGTGCCAGCAGCCAAGAGATACTGAGGAACACTGAAGCTTTCTTT; CDR3: CASSQEILRNTEAFF
J: TRBJ1-1; V: TRBV3-1/TRBV3-2; size: .; D: .; DNA: TGTGCCAGCAGCCAGAGGAACACTGAAGCTTTCTTT; CDR3: CASSQRNTEAFF
J: TRBJ1-4; V: TRBV19; size: .; D: TRBD1; DNA: TGTGCCAGTAGCCGACAGGGGGCTAATGAAAAACTGTTTTTT; CDR3: CASSRQGANEKLFF
J: TRBJ1-1; V: TRBV3-1/TRBV3-2; size: .; D: .; DNA: TGTGCCAGCAGCCAGGCCCTAATGAACACTGAAGCTTTCTTT; CDR3: CASSQALMNTEAFF
J: TRBJ2-7; V: TRBV2; size: .; D: .; DNA: TGTGCCAGCAGTGAAGCGTATGGGAATCTTTACGAGCAGTACTTC; CDR3: CASSEAYGNLYEQYF
J: TRBJ2-7; V: TRBV5-1; size: .; D: TRBD1; DNA: TGCGCCAGCAGCACCCCGACAGGGGTTAAAAGCGAGCAGTACTTC; CDR3: CASSTPTGVKSEQYF
J: TRBJ1-5; V: TRBV18; size: .; D: TRBD1; DNA: TGTGCCAGCTCACCGCAAGGACAGGGAAACAATCAGCCCCAGCATTTT; CDR3: CASSPQGQGNNQPQHF
J: TRBJ1-5; V: TRBV7-8; size: .; D: TRBD1; DNA: TGTGCCAGCAGCTTACACTTTGGGACAGGGCCTTCCGATCAGCCCCAGCATTTT; CDR3: CASSLHFGTGPSDQPQHF
J: TRBJ1-1; V: TRBV7-9; size: .; D: TRBD1; DNA: TGTGCCAGCAGCCCAAATCCGGGACAGGGAATATGGAACACTGAAGCTTTCTTT; CDR3: CASSPNPGQGIWNTEAFF
J: TRBJ2-2; V: TRBV5-6; size: .; D: .; DNA: TGTGCCAGCAGCTCACCACGTCGTACCGGGGAGCTGTTTTTT; CDR3: CASSSPRRTGELFF
J: TRBJ2-1; V: TRBV29-1; size: .; D: TRBD1; DNA: TGCAGCGTTTACAGGGGTCCCTCCTACAATGAGCAGTTCTTC; CDR3: CSVYRGPSYNEQFF
J: TRBJ1-3; V: TRBV6-5; size: .; D: .; DNA: TGTGCCAGCAGTAAGGGGACGGCGCCTGGAAACACCATATATTTT; CDR3: CASSKGTAPGNTIYF
J: TRBJ1-2; V: TRBV7-8; size: .; D: .; DNA: TGTGCCAGCAGCTTAGTTACAGGGTATGGCTACACCTTC; CDR3: CASSLVTGYGYTF
J: TRBJ1-6; V: TRBV5-4; size: .; D: .; DNA: TGTGCCAGCAGCTTGTGGGCGGGGGGCATAAATTCACCCCTCCACTTT; CDR3: CASSLWAGGINSPLHF
J: TRBJ2-5; V: TRBV28; size: .; D: TRBD2; DNA: TGTGCCAGCAGTGGAGCGGGACTAGCGCTACAAGAGACCCAGTACTTC; CDR3: CASSGAGLALQETQYF